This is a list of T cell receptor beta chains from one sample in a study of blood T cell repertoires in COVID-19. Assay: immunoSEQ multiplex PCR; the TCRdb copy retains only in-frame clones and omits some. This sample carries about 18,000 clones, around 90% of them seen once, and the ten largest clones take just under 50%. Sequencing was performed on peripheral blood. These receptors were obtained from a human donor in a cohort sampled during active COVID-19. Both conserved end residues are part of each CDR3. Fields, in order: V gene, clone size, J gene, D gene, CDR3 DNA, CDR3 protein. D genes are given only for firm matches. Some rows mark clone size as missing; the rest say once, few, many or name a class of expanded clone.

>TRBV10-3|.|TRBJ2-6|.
TGTGCCATCAGTGAGTCGGAGGCTAGCGAAAGAATCTCTGGGGCCAACGTCCTGACTTTC
CAISESEASERISGANVLTF
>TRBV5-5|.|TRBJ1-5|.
TGTGCCAGCAGCTCGGATCTCGGGTGGGGCAATCAGCCCCAGCATTTT
CASSSDLGWGNQPQHF
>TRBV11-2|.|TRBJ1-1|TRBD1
TGTGCCAGCAGCTTTGGGACAGACCTTGAAGCTTTCTTT
CASSFGTDLEAFF
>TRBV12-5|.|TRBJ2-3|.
TGTGCTAGTGGACAACCTGATACAGATACGCAGTATTTT
CASGQPDTDTQYF
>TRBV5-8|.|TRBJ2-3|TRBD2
TGTGCCAGCAGCGAAGGCTTAGCGGGGGGGCCCGGCACAGATACGCAGTATTTT
CASSEGLAGGPGTDTQYF
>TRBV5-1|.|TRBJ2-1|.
TGCGCCAGCAGTCCAACTAGGAATGAGCAGTTCTTC
CASSPTRNEQFF
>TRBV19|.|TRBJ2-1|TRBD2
TGTGCCAGTAGTATAAGAGCGGGGTCCAATGAGCAGTTCTTC
CASSIRAGSNEQFF
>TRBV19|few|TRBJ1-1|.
TGTGCCAGTAGTATGGCGGGAATGAACACTGAAGCTTTCTTT
CASSMAGMNTEAFF
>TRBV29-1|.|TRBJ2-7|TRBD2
TGCAGCGTAGCCAATGCGGGGGGGGAGCAGTACTTC
CSVANAGGEQYF
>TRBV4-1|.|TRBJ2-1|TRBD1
TGCGCCAGCAGCCAAGGACCCAAGATATTACGACAGGGAAATTCCTACAATGAGCAGTTCTTC
CASSQGPKILRQGNSYNEQFF
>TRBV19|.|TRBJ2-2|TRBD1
TGTGCCAGTAGGACAACAGGGGGCGGCGGGGAGCTGTTTTTT
CASRTTGGGGELFF
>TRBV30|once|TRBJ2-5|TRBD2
TGTGCCTGGACGGGGGGTGAGGGGGAGACCCAGTACTTC
CAWTGGEGETQYF
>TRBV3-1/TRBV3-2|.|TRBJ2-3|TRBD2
TGTGCCAGCAGCCAATCCTTAGCGGGGGGGTTCACAGATACGCAGTATTTT
CASSQSLAGGFTDTQYF
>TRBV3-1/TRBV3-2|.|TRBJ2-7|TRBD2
TGTGCCAGCAGCCAAGGAGCAGTAGCGGGGAGGGAGCAGTACTTC
CASSQGAVAGREQYF
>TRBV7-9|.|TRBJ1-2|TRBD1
TGTGCCAGCAGCTTAGTCGGGACAGGATTAAATGGCTACACCTTC
CASSLVGTGLNGYTF
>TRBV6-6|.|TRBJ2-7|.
TGTGCCAGCAGTCCACCGTGGCCCGAGCAGTACTTC
CASSPPWPEQYF
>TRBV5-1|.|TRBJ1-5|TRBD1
TGCGCCAGCAGCTTGTCGACAGGGGATCAGCCCCAGCATTTT
CASSLSTGDQPQHF
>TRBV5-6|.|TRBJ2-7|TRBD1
TGTGCCAGCAGCTCAGGGGACAGGGGCTACGAGCAGTACTTC
CASSSGDRGYEQYF
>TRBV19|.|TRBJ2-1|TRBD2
TGTGCCAGTAGTTCCCCGCGGGGGAGCTCCTACAATGAGCAGTTCTTC
CASSSPRGSSYNEQFF
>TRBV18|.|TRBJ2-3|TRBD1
TGTGCCAGCTCACCATCACCGGGACAGGGGAACACAGATACGCAGTATTTT
CASSPSPGQGNTDTQYF
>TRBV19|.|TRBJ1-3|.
TGTGCCAGTAGTCCGCCCGCGACTAGCACCATATATTTT
CASSPPATSTIYF
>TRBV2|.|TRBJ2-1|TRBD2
TGTGCCAGCAGTGCATCTAGCGGGGGGGCAAATGAGCAGTTCTTC
CASSASSGGANEQFF
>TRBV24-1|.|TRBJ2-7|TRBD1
TGTGCCACCAGTGACTGGACAGGGGCTAATTCCTACGAGCAGTACTTC
CATSDWTGANSYEQYF
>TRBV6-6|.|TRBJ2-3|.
TGTGCCAGCACCCTGACAGGAAGGGCAGATACGCAGTATTTT
CASTLTGRADTQYF
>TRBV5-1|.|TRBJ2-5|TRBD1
TGCGCCAGCAGCCCGGACAGGGTGGAGACCCAGTACTTC
CASSPDRVETQYF
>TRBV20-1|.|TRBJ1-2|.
TGCAGTGCTAGAGGGGCTGGCTACACCTTC
CSARGAGYTF
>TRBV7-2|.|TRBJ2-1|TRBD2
TGTGCCAGCAGCTTAGTGGCTAGCGGGGCCTACAATGAGCAGTTCTTC
CASSLVASGAYNEQFF
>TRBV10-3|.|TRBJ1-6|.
TGTGCCATCAGTGATCCCCCCGGGGAGACAAATCTCGGGAATTCACCCCTCCACTTT
CAISDPPGETNLGNSPLHF
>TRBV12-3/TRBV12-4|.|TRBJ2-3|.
TGTGCCAGCAGTTTGAGGGGGACAGATACGCAGTATTTT
CASSLRGTDTQYF
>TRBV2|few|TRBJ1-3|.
TGTGCCAGCAGGGCAGACCTCGAGAGGACCATATATTTT
CASRADLERTIYF
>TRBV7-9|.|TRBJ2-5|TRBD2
TGTGCCAGCAGCCTTCCGGGACTAGGACTCGGGGAGACCCAGTACTTC
CASSLPGLGLGETQYF
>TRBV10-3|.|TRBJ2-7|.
TGTGCCATCAGCTTTTCTACAGGGGAGGACGAGCAGTACTTC
CAISFSTGEDEQYF
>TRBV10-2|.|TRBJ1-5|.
TGCGCCAGCAGTGCCGTTGAGCAGCCCCAGCATTTT
CASSAVEQPQHF
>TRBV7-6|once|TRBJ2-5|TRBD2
TGTGCCAGCAGCTCGACTAGCGGGGTTCGGGAGACCCAGTACTTC
CASSSTSGVRETQYF
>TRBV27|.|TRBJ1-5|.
TGTGCCAGCAGTTTGAGTGGGGGCGGCAATCAGCCCCAGCATTTT
CASSLSGGGNQPQHF
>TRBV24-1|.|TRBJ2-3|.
TGTGCCACCAGTGGTAGCGCCACAGATACGCAGTATTTT
CATSGSATDTQYF
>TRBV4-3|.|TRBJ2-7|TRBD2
TGCGCCAGCAGCCAAAGCGGGGGGCTCTCCGGCTACGAGCAGTACTTC
CASSQSGGLSGYEQYF
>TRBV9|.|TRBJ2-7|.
TGTGCCAGCAGCGTAGATGCACTGAGCTCCTACGAGCAGTACTTC
CASSVDALSSYEQYF
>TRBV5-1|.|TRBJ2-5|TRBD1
TGCGCCAGCAGTCCGGACAGGGTAGAGACCCAGTACTTC
CASSPDRVETQYF
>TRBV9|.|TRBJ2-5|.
TGTGCCAGCAGCGGGGGGGTTGAAGAGACCCAGTACTTC
CASSGGVEETQYF
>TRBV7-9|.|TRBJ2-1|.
TGTGCCAGCAGCACAAAAACTAGTAACAATGAGCAGTTCTTC
CASSTKTSNNEQFF
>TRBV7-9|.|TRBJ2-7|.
TGTGCCAGCAGCTCTCGCACATTAGACGGAGACTACGAGCAGTACTTC
CASSSRTLDGDYEQYF
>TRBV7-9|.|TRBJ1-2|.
TGTGCCAGCAGCGAAGCTGGGGCTTCGGGCGATGGCTACACCTTC
CASSEAGASGDGYTF
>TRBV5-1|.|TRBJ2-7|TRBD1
TGCGCCAGCAGCTTGGTGGGGGACAGGGGCCGCGAGCAGTACTTC
CASSLVGDRGREQYF
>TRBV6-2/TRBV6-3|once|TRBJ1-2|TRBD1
TGTGCCAGCAGTTGGGGACAGTCCTCACCCCAGGGCTACACCTTC
CASSWGQSSPQGYTF
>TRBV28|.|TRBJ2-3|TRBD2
TGTGCCAGCATCTCAGGGGCTAGCGGGGGGCCTCGTCCCGCCGATACGCAGTATTTT
CASISGASGGPRPADTQYF
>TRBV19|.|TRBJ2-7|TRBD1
TGTGCCAGTAGTATAGATGGGGGGACAGGGACCTACGAGCAGTACTTC
CASSIDGGTGTYEQYF
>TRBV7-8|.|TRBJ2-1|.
TGTGCCAGCAGCTTAGCGGGGGGGCCTAACAATGAGCAGTTCTTC
CASSLAGGPNNEQFF
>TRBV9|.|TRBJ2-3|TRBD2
TGTGCCAGCAGCCCACCTAGCGGGGGGGCCTTGGATACGCAGTATTTT
CASSPPSGGALDTQYF
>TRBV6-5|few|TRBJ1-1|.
TGTGCCAGCAGCAGGACAGCCAACACTGAAGCTTTCTTT
CASSRTANTEAFF
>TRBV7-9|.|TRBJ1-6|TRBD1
TGTGCCAGCAGCATTGGGACAGCTCGGGATTCACCCCTCCACTTT
CASSIGTARDSPLHF
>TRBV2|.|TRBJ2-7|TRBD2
TGTGCCAGCAGTGAGTGGGCTAGCGGGGAAGTGTACTTC
CASSEWASGEVYF
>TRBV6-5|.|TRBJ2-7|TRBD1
TGTGCCAGCAGTCGGGGACAGGGGTCCTACGAGCAGTACTTC
CASSRGQGSYEQYF
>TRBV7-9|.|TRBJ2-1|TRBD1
TGTGCCAGAACAGGGGTTAGGGACAATGAGCAGTTCTTC
CARTGVRDNEQFF
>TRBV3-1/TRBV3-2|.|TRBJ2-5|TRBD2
TGTGCCAGCAGCCGATATGAAGGGACTAGCGGGGGGAAAGAGACCCAGTACTTC
CASSRYEGTSGGKETQYF
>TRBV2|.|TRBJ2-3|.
TGTGCCCTAACGGCGGGGAGGAGCACAGATACGCAGTATTTT
CALTAGRSTDTQYF
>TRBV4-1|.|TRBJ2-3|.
TGCGCCAGCAGCCAAGATCAACGAGGAGGAGATACGCAGTATTTT
CASSQDQRGGDTQYF
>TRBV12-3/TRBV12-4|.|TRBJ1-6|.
TGTGCCAGCAGTTTCGGGGGGGATTCACCCCTCCACTTT
CASSFGGDSPLHF
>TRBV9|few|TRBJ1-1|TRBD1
TGTGCCAGCAGCGCCCGGGACAGAAACACTGAAGCTTTCTTT
CASSARDRNTEAFF
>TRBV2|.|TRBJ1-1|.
TGTGCCAGCAGTGAACTCGGCGCGGGGGGAAGGACTGAAGCTTTCTTT
CASSELGAGGRTEAFF